Following are 29 T cell receptor beta chains from one sample sequenced in a study of T cells after yellow fever vaccination. TCRdb itself ran the 5' RACE reads through MiXCR, one entry per CDR3 protein. The sample consists of some 350,000 distinct CDR3 sequences, around 3.9% of them appearing once. Sequencing used PBMCs, obtained 5 days after the yellow fever booster vaccination. Receptor source: a young man who received the YFV17D yellow fever vaccine.

Ten or more counts support this clonotype. The rearrangement links TRBV20-1 to TRBJ2-2; 12 bases align to TRBD2. Germline V gene data show CDR1 as DFQATT and CDR2 as SNEGSKA (reference sequence). This CDR3 comprises 16 residues. V lost 6 bases and J lost 1; bases outside the gene matches: 6. This CDR3 reads CSAFLAGGKNTGELFF. As DNA, the CDR3 is TGCAGTGCCTTCCTAGCGGGGGGGAAGAACACCGGGGAGCTGTTTTTT.

This clonotype occurred a few times. The chain couples TRBV3-1 to TRBJ2-7; 7 bases are shared with TRBD2. The CDR3 length is 14 residues. Germline lookup yields CDR1 LGHDT and CDR2 YNNKEL (reference sequence). Trimming cost V 6 bases and J 1 base; bases outside gene matches: 6. The CDR3 is CASRPREASYEQYF. The DNA of the CDR3 is TGTGCCAGCAGGCCTCGGGAGGCATCCTACGAGCAGTACTTC.

This clonotype was recorded many times. V usage is TRBV18 and J usage is TRBJ1-5; D might be TRBD1 (6 bases). V dropped 3 bases and J dropped 5 bases, with 14 bases sitting between them. CDR3 length: 15 amino acids. Germline V gives CDR1 KGHSH, CDR2 LQKENI. CDR3 protein: CASSPPGAVDQPQHF. The CDR3, as DNA: TGTGCCAGCTCACCTCCAGGGGCGGTTGATCAGCCCCAGCATTTT. Variable domain in full (rest from reference TRBV18 and TRBJ1-5): NAGVMQNPRHLVRRRGQEARLRCSPMKGHSHVYWYRQLPEEGLKFMVYLQKENIIDESGMPKERFSAEFPKEGPSILRIQQVVRGDSAAYFCASSPPGAVDQPQHFGDGTRLSIL.

DNA for the CDR3: TGCGCCAGCAGCCCAGGAGTCCCCGCGGACAAGAACAATGAGCAGTTCTTC. This translates into CASSPGVPADKNNEQFF. The rearrangement links TRBV4-3 to TRBJ2-1; possible D gene TRBD1, 5 bases. The V end was cut by 4 bases, the J end by 5 bases, with 21 bases between. This CDR3 contains 17 residues. Germline V gives CDR1 LGHNA, CDR2 YSLEER.

V usage is TRBV5-1 and J usage is TRBJ2-1, with 11 bases lining up with TRBD1. In germline, CDR1 is SGHRS, CDR2 YFSETQ. The CDR3 covers 15 residues. J gave up 8 bases and V 1 base, and 5 bases lay outside the gene matches. CDR3 nucleotides: TGCGCCAGCAGCTTGTATGGACAGGGGGCGGATGAGCAGTTCTTC. Its protein product is CASSLYGQGADEQFF.

This clonotype was seen many times. The CDR3 DNA follows: TGTGCCAGCAGCCAATTGCGACAGAAAGACTATGGCTACACCTTC. This gives the protein CASSQLRQKDYGYTF. The chain carries TRBV16 and TRBJ1-2, with a tentative D call TRBD1 (5 bases). This CDR3 is built from 15 residues. Trimming shortened V by 1 base and J by 3 bases, and 12 bases separated the two germline ends. CDR1 and CDR2 (germline): KGHSY, FQNENV.

The V call is TRBV5-6, the J call TRBJ2-7, with D perhaps matching TRBD2 (5 bases). In germline, CDR1 is SGHDT, CDR2 YYEEEE. Trimming removed 4 bases at V and 3 bases at J, with 8 bases between. CDR3 length: 12 amino acids. The CDR3 nucleotides are TGTGCCAGCAGCGCGGGTCACTACGAGCAGTACGTC. It yields the protein CASSAGHYEQYV.

This clonotype was observed a few times. The chain recombines TRBV11-2 with TRBJ2-3; 7 bases agree with TRBD1. The J segment lost 5 bases and the V segment lost 4 bases, leaving 9 bases of the junction unmatched. Germline V gene lookup returns CDR1 SGHAT and CDR2 FQNNGV. This CDR3 is 15 amino acids long. Here the CDR3 reads CASSSIDRAGDTQYF. The CDR3 coding sequence is TGTGCCAGCAGCTCCATCGACAGGGCTGGAGATACGCAGTATTTT.

Only a few counts were recorded for this clonotype. This CDR3 is CASSRETGYTDTQYF. In DNA form, the CDR3 reads TGTGCCAGCTCACGAGAGACAGGGTACACAGATACGCAGTATTTT. The rearrangement joins TRBV18 to TRBJ2-3; 7 bases line up with TRBD1. J was trimmed by 2 bases and V by 4 bases; bases with no gene match: 6. The CDR3 contains 15 residues. The V gene's germline CDR1 is KGHSH and CDR2 LQKENI. Drawing the rest from reference TRBV18 and TRBJ2-3, the complete variable domain is NAGVMQNPRHLVRRRGQEARLRCSPMKGHSHVYWYRQLPEEGLKFMVYLQKENIIDESGMPKERFSAEFPKEGPSILRIQQVVRGDSAAYFCASSRETGYTDTQYFGPGTRLTVL.

This chain joins TRBV5-1 and TRBJ2-3, with D possibly matching TRBD1 (6 bases). Trimming shortened V by 6 bases and J by 3 bases, and 20 bases separated the two germline ends. The CDR3 is made up of 16 amino acids. Germline loops: CDR1 SGHRS, CDR2 YFSETQ. The CDR3 nucleotides read TGCGCCAGCACCCACCTAGTGAGACAGGAAACAGATACGCAGTATTTT. As protein: CASTHLVRQETDTQYF.

This clonotype was seen many times. The rearrangement joins TRBV9 to TRBJ2-5; 9 bases fit TRBD2. The V and J ends lost 3 bases and 4 bases, in that order; junction bases with no gene match: 7. The CDR3 runs 15 residues. Per germline, CDR1 SGDLS and CDR2 YYNGEE. The CDR3 DNA is TGTGCCAGCAGCGCCACACCGGGACTAGCAGAGACCCAGTACTTC. It yields the protein CASSATPGLAETQYF.

This clonotype was seen many times. V and J are TRBV20-1 and TRBJ1-1; tentative D call: TRBD1 (5 bases). The CDR3 covers 14 residues. Trimming removed 0 bases at V and 0 bases at J, with 8 bases between. The germline gives CDR1 DFQATT, CDR2 SNEGSKA (reference sequence). The CDR3 region is CSAREGPLNTEAFF. The CDR3 DNA sequence: TGCAGTGCTAGAGAGGGACCGTTGAACACTGAAGCTTTCTTT.

In its sample, this clonotype was seen many times. The CDR3 loop is CASSEQGTDRKTVNEQFF. DNA of the CDR3: TGTGCCAGCAGTGAACAGGGAACAGATCGGAAGACAGTCAATGAGCAGTTCTTC. The chain carries TRBV25-1 and TRBJ2-1; a possible D gene is TRBD1 (5 bases). This CDR3 contains 18 residues. Germline V lookup: CDR1 MGHDK, CDR2 SYGVNS. The V end was cut by 2 bases, the J end by 6 bases, with 23 bases between.

This clonotype was counted at least ten times. The J gene is TRBJ1-3, the V gene TRBV10-3; possibly TRBD1 for D (6 bases). The CDR3 is 14 amino acids. The V end was cut by 10 bases, the J end by 0 bases, with 13 bases between. From germline, CDR1 is ENHRY and CDR2 SYGVKD. The DNA of the CDR3 is TGTGCCACCGCGGACAGTCACTCTGGAAACACCATATATTTT. Encoded protein: CATADSHSGNTIYF.

This clonotype came up many times. The chain links TRBV30 to TRBJ1-1; no reliable D call. With 5 bases removed from V and 5 bases from J, the gap between germline ends came to 9 bases. The CDR3 contains 11 residues. CDR1 GTSNPN and CDR2 SVGIG come from the germline V gene (reference sequence). The CDR3 loop reads CAWGSETEAFF. The CDR3 nucleotides read TGTGCCTGGGGGTCGGAGACTGAAGCTTTCTTT. The full variable domain, with the rest looked up from reference TRBV30 and TRBJ1-1, is SQTIHQWPATLVQPVGSPLSLECTVEGTSNPNLYWYRQAAGRGLQLLFYSVGIGQISSEVPQNLSASRPQDRQFILSSKKLLLSDSGFYLCAWGSETEAFFGQGTRLTVV.

This clonotype was found a few times. The chain combines TRBV5-1 with TRBJ2-7; D is ambiguous. This CDR3 is built from 13 residues. V was cut by 4 bases and J by 3 bases, with 11 bases left in between. Germline V gene sequence: CDR1 SGHRS, CDR2 YFSETQ. The CDR3 here is CASSTGPNYEQYF. CDR3 sequence (DNA): TGCGCCAGCAGCACCGGACCGAACTACGAGCAGTACTTC.

This chain uses TRBV30 with TRBJ1-6, with D perhaps matching TRBD1 (6 bases). The CDR3 covers 11 residues. Trimming shortened V by 5 bases and J by 13 bases, and 12 bases separated the two germline ends. CDR1 and CDR2 (germline): GTSNPN, SVGIG (reference sequence). The chain's CDR3 is CAWRTGTPLHF. The CDR3 DNA follows: TGTGCCTGGCGTACAGGGACCCCCCTCCACTTT.

The chain has TRBV20-1 and TRBJ2-3; 12 bases fit TRBD2. The CDR3 is 14 residues long. Looked up from germline, CDR1 is DFQATT and CDR2 is SNEGSKA (reference sequence). V shed 3 bases and J 5 bases; nucleotides not matched to a gene: 3. The CDR3 sequence is CSASLAGGKDTQYF. The CDR3 bases are TGCAGTGCTAGCCTAGCGGGGGGGAAAGATACGCAGTATTTT.

This clonotype appeared a few times. V usage is TRBV7-6 and J usage is TRBJ2-3; possibly TRBD1 or TRBD2 for D (5 bases each). Trimming took 5 bases from V and 6 from J, leaving 18 bases between them. The CDR3 extends over 15 amino acids. Germline V CDR1 and CDR2: SGHVS, FNYEAQ. The chain's CDR3 is CASSAPGPATDTQYF. The CDR3 DNA follows: TGTGCCAGCAGCGCGCCGGGACCCGCCACGGATACGCAGTATTTT.

This clonotype has just a few counts. The chain carries TRBV20-1 and TRBJ2-1; the match to TRBD1 covers 7 bases. This CDR3 has 14 residues. The germline V gene encodes CDR1 DFQATT and CDR2 SNEGSKA (reference sequence). V lost 2 bases to trimming and J lost 7 bases; unmatched junction nucleotides: 8. CDR3 DNA: TGCAGTGCTAGATCCGGACAGGTTTTGAATGAGCAGTTCTTC. Its protein product is CSARSGQVLNEQFF.

This sequence joins TRBV19 and TRBJ1-1; D is ambiguous. The CDR3 consists of 13 residues. The germline gives CDR1 LNHDA, CDR2 SQIVND (reference sequence). Trimming took off 5 bases at V and 5 bases at J, with 12 bases between the two ends. CDR3 loop: CASSAQMRTEAFF. CDR3 nucleotide sequence: TGTGCCAGTAGTGCCCAAATGAGGACTGAAGCTTTCTTT.

This clonotype was observed a handful of times. This chain joins TRBV7-9 and TRBJ1-3; a weak D match, TRBD1 (6 bases). V was pared by 7 bases and J by 3 bases, with 19 bases between. Looked up from germline, CDR1 is SEHNR and CDR2 is FQNEAQ (reference sequence). This CDR3 is built from 16 residues. CDR3 loop: CASNSYRALGGNTIYF. DNA of the CDR3: TGTGCCAGCAACTCCTACAGGGCTCTAGGTGGAAACACCATATATTTT.

The chain has TRBV5-1 and TRBJ2-1, with D perhaps TRBD2 (5 bases). The V end was cut by 1 base, the J end by 5 bases, with 10 bases between. Germline V gives CDR1 SGHRS, CDR2 YFSETQ. The CDR3 is 14 residues long. The CDR3 loop is CASSLMTGNNEQFF. The CDR3 DNA sequence: TGCGCCAGCAGCTTGATGACGGGGAACAATGAGCAGTTCTTC.

This clonotype came up a few times. V gene TRBV7-2 combines with J gene TRBJ2-5; 7 bases agree with TRBD2. In germline, CDR1 is SGHTA, CDR2 FQGNSA. The CDR3 contains 16 residues. The ends lost 0 bases at V and 1 base at J; junction bases unmatched: 5. The CDR3 protein is CASSLAVGGSQETQYF. The CDR3 DNA sequence: TGTGCCAGCAGCTTAGCGGTCGGGGGGTCCCAAGAGACCCAGTACTTC.

The gene calls are TRBV7-9 and TRBJ1-2; possible D gene TRBD1, 5 bases. Germline CDR1 and CDR2: SEHNR and FQNEAQ (reference sequence). The CDR3 runs to 16 residues. The ends were cut back, 4 bases at V and 4 bases at J, with 19 bases in the middle. The CDR3 loop reads CASSSPGARIIYGYTF. Written as DNA, the CDR3 is TGTGCCAGCAGCTCACCCGGGGCCAGAATAATCTATGGCTACACCTTC.

On this clonotype: One junction end does not reproduce the germline sequence, and a read error may be involved. The chain combines TRBV18 with TRBJ1-2; possible D gene TRBD1, 5 bases. The CDR3 contains 13 residues. Germline V CDR1 and CDR2: KGHSH, LQKENI. CDR3 protein: CASSPSFPTELDF. CDR3 DNA: TGTGCCAGCTCACCAAGTTTTCCGACAGAGCTGGACTTC.

This CDR3 is CASSYTYRGGAANEQFF. The DNA for the CDR3 is TGTGCCAGCAGTTACACCTATCGCGGGGGGGCGGCGAATGAGCAGTTCTTC. This chain uses TRBV6-5 with TRBJ2-1; 9 nucleotides line up with TRBD2. The CDR3 runs to 17 residues. Per the germline V gene, CDR1 is MNHEY and CDR2 is SVGAGI. The V segment lost 2 bases and the J segment 7 bases; nucleotides outside the gene matches: 12.

This clonotype was recorded many times. The V and J genes are TRBV7-2 and TRBJ1-1; 7 nucleotides align to TRBD1. In germline, CDR1 is SGHTA, CDR2 FQGNSA. J lost 7 bases, V lost 4 bases, and 6 bases had no gene match. The CDR3 has 13 amino acids. CDR3 protein: CASSSDREDEAFF. The CDR3 DNA reads TGTGCCAGCAGCTCCGACAGGGAGGATGAAGCTTTCTTT.

The sample holds many counts of this clonotype. The gene calls are TRBV29-1 and TRBJ1-1; D is perhaps TRBD1 (5 bases). Germline V gene sequence: CDR1 SQVTM, CDR2 ANQGSEA. This CDR3 has 12 amino acids. V lost 5 bases and J 1 base, leaving 8 bases between the germline ends. For the CDR3, the DNA is TGCAGCGTTCACGGACAGAACACTGAAGCTTTCTTT. Its translation is CSVHGQNTEAFF.